This TCR beta chain was recorded in a study of cytomegalovirus exposure and HLA in healthy donors. Regarding the study as a whole: Most TCR sequences were uncommon, yet certain public TCRs appeared in many donors. DRB1 had the most TCR associations and HLA-C the fewest, a later analysis found, with rates varying by HLA locus.

Per the germline V gene, CDR1 is MNHEY and CDR2 is SVGAGI. CDR3 length: 15 residues. The V end lost 6 bases, the J end lost 4 bases, and 19 bases lay between the germline ends. PCR employed 60 Vbeta and 13 Jbeta primers. The assay was immunoSEQ multiplex PCR, and TCRdb's table has in-frame clones only and misses some. Of 150,000 or so clones in the sample, 60% to 85% were seen once. A note on this clone: Its cognate antigen is unknown.

This clonotype was obtained from a woman aged 40 to 50 in good health and CMV-seropositive. The sequenced sample consisted of PBMCs. The gene calls are TRBV6-5 and TRBJ2-7, with D perhaps matching TRBD1 (6 bases). The CDR3 DNA sequence: TGTGCCAGCAGCCGCATCCGAACGACAGGATACGAGCAGTACTTC. It codes for CASSRIRTTGYEQYF.